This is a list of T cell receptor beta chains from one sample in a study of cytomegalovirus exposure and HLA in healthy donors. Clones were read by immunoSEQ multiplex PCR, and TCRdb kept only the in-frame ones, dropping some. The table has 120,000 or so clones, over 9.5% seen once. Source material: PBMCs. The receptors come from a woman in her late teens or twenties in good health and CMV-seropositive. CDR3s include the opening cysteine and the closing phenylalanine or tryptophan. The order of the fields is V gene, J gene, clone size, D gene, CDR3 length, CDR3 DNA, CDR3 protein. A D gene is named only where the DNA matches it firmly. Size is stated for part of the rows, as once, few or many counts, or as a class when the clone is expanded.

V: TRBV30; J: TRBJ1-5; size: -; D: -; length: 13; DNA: TGTGCCTGGAAACAGGACGGCAATCAGCCCCAGCATTTT; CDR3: CAWKQDGNQPQHF
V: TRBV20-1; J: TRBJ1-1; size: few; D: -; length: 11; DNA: TGCAGTGCTCCACGGACGGGAGAAGCTTTCTTT; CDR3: CSAPRTGEAFF
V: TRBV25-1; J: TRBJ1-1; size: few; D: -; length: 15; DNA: TGTGCCGGCAGTATCCCCATGGACCGGGGCACTGAAGCTTTCTTT; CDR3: CAGSIPMDRGTEAFF
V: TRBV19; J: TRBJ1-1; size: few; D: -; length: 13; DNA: TGTGCCAGTAGTATAGGGGGCCCTTCTGAAGCTTTCTTT; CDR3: CASSIGGPSEAFF
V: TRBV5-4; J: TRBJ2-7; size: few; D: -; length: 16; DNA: TGTGCCAGCAGCTTGGTCCGCGGACTCTCCAACATGGAGCAGTACTTC; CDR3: CASSLVRGLSNMEQYF
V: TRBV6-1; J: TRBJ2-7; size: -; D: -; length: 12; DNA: TGTGCCAGCAAGTCTAGCGCCTACGAGCAGTACTTC; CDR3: CASKSSAYEQYF
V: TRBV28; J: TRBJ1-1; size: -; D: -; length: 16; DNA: TGTGCCAGCAGTTCACCCCCCCAGGGCCCCCTATTTCTAGCTTTCTTT; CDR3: CASSSPPQGPLFLAFF
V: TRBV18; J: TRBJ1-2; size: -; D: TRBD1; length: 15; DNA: TGTGCCAGCTCACCTCCTGGGTTAGGGGGCCATGGCTACACCTTC; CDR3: CASSPPGLGGHGYTF
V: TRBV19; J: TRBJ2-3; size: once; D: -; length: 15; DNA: TGTGCCAGTAGTATAGGGACTTTTAGCACAGATACGCAGTATTTT; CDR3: CASSIGTFSTDTQYF
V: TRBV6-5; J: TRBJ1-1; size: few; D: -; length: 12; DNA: TGTGCCAGCAGCCAGGGCGGCACTGAAGCTTTCTTT; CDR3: CASSQGGTEAFF
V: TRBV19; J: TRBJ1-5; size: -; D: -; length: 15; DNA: TGTGCCAGTAGTATTGGGGGCCATAGCAATCAGCCCCAGCATTTT; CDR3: CASSIGGHSNQPQHF
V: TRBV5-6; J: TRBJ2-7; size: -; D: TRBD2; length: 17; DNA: TGTGCCAGCAGCGCCCCGCTTACCGGGACTAGCTCTCGGGAGCAGTACTTC; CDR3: CASSAPLTGTSSREQYF
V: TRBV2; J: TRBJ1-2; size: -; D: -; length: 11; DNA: TGTGCCAGCAGTACAGGCTATGGCTACACCTTC; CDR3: CASSTGYGYTF
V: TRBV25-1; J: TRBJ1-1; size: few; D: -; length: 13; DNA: TGTGCCAGCACCACTTCGGGGTACGGCGAAGCTTTCTTT; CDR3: CASTTSGYGEAFF